The clone carrying this T cell receptor beta chain was counted a single time. The sample belongs to a study of blood T cell repertoires in COVID-19. Looking at the study overall: Samples taken during acute and convalescent COVID-19 were collected in the United States, Italy and Spain. PBMCs, B-cell-depleted T cells, or T cells provided the cDNA or gDNA that made up the material.

V shed 3 bases, J shed 9 bases, and the junction held 7 bases outside the gene matches. This CDR3 has 15 residues. Germline CDR1 KGHDR, CDR2 SFDVKD. Per the original data handling: Counts of nucleated cells, estimated from reference gene primer amplification, were obtained. This table comes from immunoSEQ multiplex PCR, and its TCRdb copy is limited to in-frame clones, with some not included. V and J calls and clone size are given by that table; D and trimming were obtained from the DNA. The sample records some 150,000 clones, about 77% being singletons. Sequencing input: peripheral blood. The clonotype comes from a woman aged 45-65 years with active or convalescent COVID-19. This chain connects TRBV24-1 to TRBJ1-5, with 10 positions matching TRBD1. The CDR3 coding sequence is TGTGCCACCAGTGATGCGACAGGGGGCGGGCGGCCCCAGCATTTT. Encoded protein: CATSDATGGGRPQHF.